The 27 T cell receptor beta chains below were found in one sample sequenced in a study of CXCR3-negative and CXCR3-positive naive CD8 T cells. The antigens of these receptors remain unknown. It was by 5' RACE with UMI labels that the TRB cDNA libraries were prepared. One entry per CDR3 protein, without DNA, is what TCRdb gives after re-calling the 5' RACE reads. This sample contains more than 80,000 distinct CDR3 sequences. Study-level findings and limits: Compared with CXCR3-negative naive cells, CXCR3-positive naive cells showed more hydrophobic TRB CDR3s.

Source material: naive CXCR3+ CD8+ T cells from blood. The subset denotes: CD45RO-CCR7+CD27+CD95- naive CD8+ T cells expressing CXCR3 (TNR3+). The receptors derive from a human donor in good health. Some clones in this sample may be carry-over from other donors' samples.

The chain's CDR3 is CSARARDPRYGYTF. This chain links TRBV20-1 with TRBJ1-2. Germline V gene sequence: CDR1 DFQATT, CDR2 SNEGSKA (reference sequence). The CDR3 covers 14 residues.

The J gene is TRBJ2-7, the V gene TRBV29-1; TCRdb designates TRBD1, a call that cannot be tested without DNA. Germline-derived CDR1 and CDR2 are SQVTM and ANQGSEA. The length of the CDR3 is 13 residues. The CDR3 reads CSVDLGPDYEQYF.

V and J are TRBV7-3 and TRBJ2-5; TCRdb's assignment of TRBD1 cannot be checked, as there is no DNA. In germline, CDR1 is SGHTA, CDR2 FQGTGA. The CDR3 consists of 16 residues. The CDR3 here is CASSYPGQGAWETQYF. Variable domain in full (rest from reference TRBV7-3 and TRBJ2-5): GAGVSQTPSNKVTEKGKYVELRCDPISGHTALYWYRQSLGQGPEFLIYFQGTGAADDSGLPNDRFFAVRPEGSVSTLKIQRTERGDSAVYLCASSYPGQGAWETQYFGPGTRLLVL.

The V and J genes are TRBV29-1 and TRBJ1-2; TCRdb reports TRBD1, a call that lacks DNA to check it against. From germline, CDR1 is SQVTM and CDR2 ANQGSEA. This CDR3 is 12 amino acids long. The CDR3 loop reads CSVELGADGYTF.

This chain links TRBV6-5 with TRBJ1-2; TCRdb reports TRBD1, a call that lacks DNA to check it against. CDR3 length: 13 amino acids. The V gene's germline CDR1 is MNHEY and CDR2 SVGAGI. This chain's CDR3 is CASSQGLGYGYTF.

V gene TRBV29-1 combines with J gene TRBJ2-7; TCRdb indicates TRBD2, and absent DNA this call remains unverified. CDR1 is SQVTM, CDR2 ANQGSEA, per germline. The CDR3 sequence is 14 residues long. CDR3 region: CSVEERGVSYEQYF.

The chain has TRBV7-3 and TRBJ2-1. The CDR3 has 13 amino acids. CDR1 is SGHTA, CDR2 FQGTGA, per germline. CDR3 region: CASSPTSGNEQFF.

V usage is TRBV6-5 and J usage is TRBJ1-6; absent DNA, TCRdb's TRBD1 call cannot be checked. Per the germline V gene, CDR1 is MNHEY and CDR2 is SVGAGI. This CDR3 comprises 14 residues. The CDR3 here is CASSYQGDGSPLHF.

The rearrangement links TRBV6-5 to TRBJ2-2; the D call of TRBD1 rests on TCRdb alone, since no DNA is present to check it. Germline values: CDR1 MNHEY, CDR2 SVGAGI. The CDR3 contains 13 residues. The CDR3 is CASSYRATGELFF.

The chain combines TRBV7-9 with TRBJ2-2. Per germline, CDR1 SEHNR and CDR2 FQNEAQ (reference sequence). This CDR3 is built from 12 residues. The CDR3 sequence: CASMENTGELFF.

V gene TRBV20-1 combines with J gene TRBJ2-7; the TCRdb call, TRBD1, lacks DNA for checking. Germline V gives CDR1 DFQATT, CDR2 SNEGSKA (reference sequence). The CDR3 has 15 residues. CDR3 sequence reads: CSARLQGKNLYEQYF.

The chain has TRBV7-9 and TRBJ2-2; without DNA, the TCRdb call of TRBD1 cannot be checked. Germline CDR1 is SEHNR and CDR2 is FQNEAQ (reference sequence). This CDR3 is built from 15 residues. CDR3 amino acids: CASSPTGLNTGELFF.

V is TRBV6-5 and J is TRBJ2-5; checking the TCRdb D call of TRBD1 is not possible without DNA. The germline gives CDR1 MNHEY, CDR2 SVGAGI. The CDR3 runs to 16 residues. This CDR3 reads CASSRDRVSWQETQYF.

The rearrangement links TRBV27 to TRBJ1-5; TCRdb outputs TRBD1, but without DNA this stays unchecked. The germline gives CDR1 MNHEY, CDR2 SMNVEV (reference sequence). CDR3 length: 17 amino acids. CDR3: CASSLSGGQGGNQPQHF.

This sequence joins TRBV7-2 and TRBJ2-3. Germline V lookup: CDR1 SGHTA, CDR2 FQGNSA. The CDR3 is 13 amino acids. The CDR3 spells CASSTEVGDTQYF.

This CDR3 is CSVDTGVSYEQYF. The V and J genes are TRBV29-1 and TRBJ2-7; TCRdb proposes TRBD1, but this gene call is untestable without DNA. Germline V gene sequence: CDR1 SQVTM, CDR2 ANQGSEA. The length of the CDR3 is 13 residues.

The chain uses TRBV7-9 and TRBJ2-1. Germline CDR1 is SEHNR and CDR2 is FQNEAQ (reference sequence). The CDR3 contains 12 residues. CDR3 sequence: CASSLAPNEQFF.

The rearrangement links TRBV7-9 to TRBJ1-1; TCRdb returns TRBD1, unconfirmable since there is no DNA. This CDR3 is built from 14 residues. Germline V gene lookup returns CDR1 SEHNR and CDR2 FQNEAQ (reference sequence). CDR3 in amino acids: CASRSPGIGLGAFF. The full variable domain, rest sourced from reference TRBV7-9 and TRBJ1-1, is DTGVSQNPRHKITKRGQNVTFRCDPISEHNRLYWYRQTLGQGPEFLTYFQNEAQLEKSRLLSDRFSAERPKGSFSTLEIQRTEQGDSAMYLCASRSPGIGLGAFFGQGTRLTVV.

The V call is TRBV25-1, the J call TRBJ2-7; TCRdb's D call of TRBD2 is untestable without DNA. The CDR3 covers 15 residues. Germline CDR1 is MGHDK and CDR2 is SYGVNS. CDR3 sequence: CASSDIGLRDYEQYF.

V and J are TRBV20-1 and TRBJ2-2; TCRdb indicates TRBD2, and absent DNA this call remains unverified. The CDR3 runs to 15 residues. Germline CDR1 DFQATT, CDR2 SNEGSKA (reference sequence). The CDR3 sequence: CSARVSRVRTGELFF.

V gene TRBV7-9 combines with J gene TRBJ2-7; the D call of TRBD1 rests on TCRdb alone, since no DNA is present to check it. The CDR3 contains 15 residues. Germline CDR1 and CDR2: SEHNR and FQNEAQ (reference sequence). The CDR3 here is CASSSPSTGKYEQYF.

The rearrangement joins TRBV27 to TRBJ2-7. The length of the CDR3 is 15 residues. Germline CDR1 reads MNHEY; CDR2 reads SMNVEV (reference sequence). CDR3 in amino acids: CASSQIERSIYEQYF.

V and J are TRBV7-6 and TRBJ1-4; the TCRdb D gene call, TRBD1, has no DNA to confirm it. This CDR3 is built from 14 residues. In germline, CDR1 is SGHVS, CDR2 FNYEAQ. The CDR3 reads CASSGRDRGPKLFF.

The chain joins TRBV30 to TRBJ1-1. This CDR3 has 14 residues. CDR1 GTSNPN and CDR2 SVGIG come from the germline V gene (reference sequence). The CDR3 reads CAWSVGPEGTEAFF.

This sequence joins TRBV7-9 and TRBJ1-1; TCRdb returns TRBD1, unconfirmable since there is no DNA. The length of the CDR3 is 13 residues. CDR1 is SEHNR, CDR2 FQNEAQ, per germline (reference sequence). The CDR3 loop is CASSLAPDRDAFF.

The chain uses TRBV7-2 and TRBJ2-2; TCRdb's D gene call, TRBD2, goes unchecked for lack of DNA. Germline V gene lookup returns CDR1 SGHTA and CDR2 FQGNSA. The CDR3 covers 16 residues. This CDR3 is CASSLIAGGRTGELFF.

The J gene is TRBJ2-2, the V gene TRBV7-9; the TCRdb D gene call, TRBD1, has no DNA to confirm it. Germline V lookup: CDR1 SEHNR, CDR2 FQNEAQ (reference sequence). This CDR3 has 12 amino acids. The CDR3 spells CAPDRAVGELFF. Full variable domain (rest looked up from reference TRBV7-9 and TRBJ2-2): DTGVSQNPRHKITKRGQNVTFRCDPISEHNRLYWYRQTLGQGPEFLTYFQNEAQLEKSRLLSDRFSAERPKGSFSTLEIQRTEQGDSAMYLCAPDRAVGELFFGEGSRLTVL.